This paragraph covers one T cell receptor beta chain sequence. As yet, its antigen is unknown. The J segment lost 11 bases and the V segment lost 10 bases, leaving 8 bases of the junction unmatched. The CDR3 is 12 amino acids. This sample was included in a study of identical twins. Study outcomes and limitations: Weaker excess twin sharing was seen among beta out-of-frame sequences.

In TCRdb, the 5' RACE reads were re-called with MiXCR into one record per CDR3 protein. The sample lists 1,800,000 or so distinct CDR3 sequences; roughly a third were seen once. The rearrangement uses TRBV12-3 or TRBV12-4 and TRBJ2-5; 12 bases agree with TRBD2. Sequenced material: cord blood. This clonotype originated in a newborn girl in good health. CDR3 loop: CATSGGVYEQYF. CDR3 in DNA: TGTGCCACTAGCGGGGGGGTATATGAGCAGTACTTC.